Presented here are 7 T cell receptor beta chains from one specimen sequenced in a study of OX40 agonist ivuxolimab in advanced cancers. Clones were read by immunoSEQ multiplex PCR, and TCRdb kept only the in-frame ones, dropping some. The sample shows under 65,000 clones, 85% of them seen only once. The material sequenced was CD4+ or CD8+ T cells sorted from blood, taken in a trial of the OX40 agonist ivuxolimab. The receptor set was obtained from an adult with an advanced solid tumor such as melanoma, head and neck, liver or kidney cancer.

Written as DNA, the CDR3 is TGTGCCAGCAGTTATACAGGGGGTCAGCCCCAGCATTTT. Protein sequence: CASSYTGGQPQHF. The chain joins TRBV6-5 to TRBJ1-5; TRBD1 matches at 8 bases. The V segment lost 3 bases and the J segment 6 bases; nucleotides outside the gene matches: 1. Germline values: CDR1 MNHEY, CDR2 SVGAGI. This CDR3 is 13 amino acids long.

V is TRBV29-1 and J is TRBJ2-7; TRBD2 is a possible D gene (5 bases). Trimming took 0 bases from V and 3 from J, leaving 12 bases between them. The CDR3 runs 14 residues. Germline-derived CDR1 and CDR2 are SQVTM and ANQGSEA. The CDR3 DNA is TGCAGCGTTGAAGATCCGGGGTTCCGCTACGAGCAGTACTTC. Amino acids: CSVEDPGFRYEQYF.

This clone was picked up many times. The chain recombines TRBV11-3 with TRBJ2-1, with a tentative D call TRBD1 (5 bases). Between the trimmed V and J ends, which lost 5 bases and 5 bases, there was a span of 19 bases. The CDR3 extends over 16 amino acids. Germline V gives CDR1 SGHNT, CDR2 YENEEA. For the CDR3, the DNA is TGTGCCAGCAGCCTCCACGCTTGGGGCGGAAACAATGAGCAGTTCTTC. Amino acids: CASSLHAWGGNNEQFF.

CDR3 bases: TGTGCCAGCAGTACCGACGGGGGCTATGGCTACACCTTC. Its translation: CASSTDGGYGYTF. This chain joins TRBV27 and TRBJ1-2; weak D call: TRBD1 (5 bases). V lost 5 bases, J lost 4 bases, and 11 bases lay in between. Germline V lookup: CDR1 MNHEY, CDR2 SMNVEV (reference sequence). This CDR3 has 13 residues.

The J gene is TRBJ2-7, the V gene TRBV30, with 8 bases fitting TRBD2. Germline V gene data show CDR1 as GTSNPN and CDR2 as SVGIG (reference sequence). This CDR3 comprises 17 residues. The V segment lost 3 bases and the J segment 6 bases; nucleotides outside the gene matches: 19. The CDR3 sequence is CAWSPRGGPHMAGEQYV. The CDR3 DNA reads TGTGCCTGGAGCCCACGGGGGGGGCCTCACATGGCCGGCGAGCAGTACGTC.

The genes are TRBV15 and TRBJ1-2; the D gene is possibly TRBD1 (6 bases). CDR1 LNHNV and CDR2 YYDKDF come from the germline V gene (reference sequence). V was cut by 0 bases and J by 8 bases, with 13 bases left in between. The CDR3 loop spans 14 amino acids. This CDR3 reads CATSRDGGGGGYTF. CDR3 nucleotide sequence: TGTGCCACCAGCAGAGATGGGGGCGGTGGGGGCTACACCTTC.

The CDR3 coding sequence is TGCGCCAGCAGCCGCTTGGAATATAGCACAGATACGCAGTATTTT. Translated: CASSRLEYSTDTQYF. The V call is TRBV5-1, the J call TRBJ2-3, with D unresolved. The CDR3 sequence is 15 residues long. The V gene's germline CDR1 is SGHRS and CDR2 YFSETQ. Trimming stripped 4 bases from V and 0 bases from J, with 12 bases between.